The entry below gives a single T cell receptor (beta chain) sequence along with its context. Its cognate antigen is unknown. The CDR3 extends over 18 amino acids. The record originates from a study of cytomegalovirus exposure and HLA in healthy donors. Overall study findings and caveats: Usually a TCR sequence was rare, but some public TCRs were found in many donors. The later analysis indicated that the majority of CMV-associated TCR beta chains appeared HLA-restricted.

The PCR contained 60 Vbeta and 13 Jbeta primers. TCRdb's copy holds only in-frame clones and misses some; the assay was immunoSEQ multiplex PCR. The table shows 90,000 to 150,000 clones, with 70% to 80% occurring only once. The receptor comes from a man aged 45-65 years in good health and CMV-seropositive. The genes are TRBV1 and TRBJ2-1; the tabulated D call, TRBD1, remains unverified against the DNA. TRBV1 is a recognized pseudogene. The sequenced sample consisted of PBMCs. The CDR3 region has the DNA TGCACCAGCAGCCATGGGGACAGACTCTGCCTCTCCTACAATGAGCAGTTCTTC. Protein: CTSSHGDRLCLSYNEQFF.